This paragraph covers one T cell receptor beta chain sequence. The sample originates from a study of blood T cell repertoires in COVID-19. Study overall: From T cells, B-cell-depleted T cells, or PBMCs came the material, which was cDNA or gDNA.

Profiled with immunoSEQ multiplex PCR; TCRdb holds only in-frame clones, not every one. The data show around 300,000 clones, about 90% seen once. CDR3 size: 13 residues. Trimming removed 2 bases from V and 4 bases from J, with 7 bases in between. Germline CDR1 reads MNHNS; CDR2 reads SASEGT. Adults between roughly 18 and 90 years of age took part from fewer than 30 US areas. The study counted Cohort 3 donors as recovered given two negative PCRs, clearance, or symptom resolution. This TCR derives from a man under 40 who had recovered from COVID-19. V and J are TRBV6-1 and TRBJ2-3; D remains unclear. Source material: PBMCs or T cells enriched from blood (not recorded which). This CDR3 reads CASSEHASDTQYF. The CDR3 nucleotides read TGTGCCAGCAGTGAACATGCGTCAGATACGCAGTATTTT.